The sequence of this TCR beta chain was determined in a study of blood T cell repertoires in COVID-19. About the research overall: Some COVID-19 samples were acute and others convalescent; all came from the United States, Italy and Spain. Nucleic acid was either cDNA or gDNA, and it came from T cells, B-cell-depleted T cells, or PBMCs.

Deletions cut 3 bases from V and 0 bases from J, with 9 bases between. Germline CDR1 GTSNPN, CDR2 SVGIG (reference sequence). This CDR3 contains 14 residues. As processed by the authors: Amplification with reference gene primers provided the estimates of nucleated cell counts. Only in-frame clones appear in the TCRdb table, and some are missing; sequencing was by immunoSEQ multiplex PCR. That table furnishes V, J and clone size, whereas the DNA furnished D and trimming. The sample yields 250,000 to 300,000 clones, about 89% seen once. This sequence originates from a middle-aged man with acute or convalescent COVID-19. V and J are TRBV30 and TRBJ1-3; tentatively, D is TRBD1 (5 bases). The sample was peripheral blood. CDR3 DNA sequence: TGTGCCTGGAGCACGGGACTCTCTGGAAACACCATATATTTT. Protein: CAWSTGLSGNTIYF.